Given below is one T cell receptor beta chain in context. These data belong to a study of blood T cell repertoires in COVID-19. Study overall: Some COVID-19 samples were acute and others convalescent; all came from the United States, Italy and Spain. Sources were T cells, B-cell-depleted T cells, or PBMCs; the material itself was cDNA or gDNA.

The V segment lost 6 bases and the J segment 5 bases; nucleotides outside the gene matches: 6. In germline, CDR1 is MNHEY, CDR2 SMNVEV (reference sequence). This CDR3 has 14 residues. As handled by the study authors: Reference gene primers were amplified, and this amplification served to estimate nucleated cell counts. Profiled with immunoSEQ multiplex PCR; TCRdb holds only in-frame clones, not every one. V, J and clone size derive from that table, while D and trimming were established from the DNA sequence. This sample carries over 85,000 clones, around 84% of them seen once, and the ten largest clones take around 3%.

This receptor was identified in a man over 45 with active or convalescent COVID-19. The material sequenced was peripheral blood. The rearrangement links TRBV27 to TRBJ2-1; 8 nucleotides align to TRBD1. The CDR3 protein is CASSRTGLNNEQFF. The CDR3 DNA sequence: TGTGCCAGCAGCCGGACAGGGTTAAACAATGAGCAGTTCTTC.